The 9 T cell receptor beta chains reported below all come from one sample, sequenced in a study of identical twins. TCRdb independently ran MiXCR on the 5' RACE reads; one entry per CDR3 protein. This table has 310,000 or so distinct CDR3 sequences, 6.5% to 9.5% appearing once. These data were also reused for a study on yellow fever vaccine responses in identical twins.

Sequenced input: memory (CD45RO+) T cells sorted from blood. These receptors came from a woman between 18 and 29 years old in good health.

The table lists this clonotype with many counts. The chain couples TRBV9 to TRBJ1-1; D may be TRBD1 (5 bases). Germline V gene lookup returns CDR1 SGDLS and CDR2 YYNGEE. V lost 2 bases and J lost 4, with 6 bases in between. This CDR3 is 12 amino acids long. CDR3 amino acids: CASSVGGTEAFF. The CDR3 DNA sequence: TGTGCCAGCAGCGTGGGGGGCACTGAAGCTTTCTTT.

V gene TRBV24-1 combines with J gene TRBJ2-2; TRBD1 aligns across 7 bases. Unmatched junction bases numbered 4, after V lost 3 bases and J lost 4 bases. The CDR3 sequence is 15 residues long. In germline, CDR1 is KGHDR, CDR2 SFDVKD. CDR3 sequence: CATSDPGQSTGELFF. CDR3 in DNA: TGTGCCACCAGTGATCCGGGACAGTCCACCGGGGAGCTGTTTTTT.

This CDR3 reads CASSRDYHNEQFF. Written as DNA, the CDR3 is TGTGCCAGCAGTCGGGACTACCACAATGAGCAGTTCTTC. This chain links TRBV6-2 or TRBV6-3 with TRBJ2-1, with 7 bases fitting TRBD2. This CDR3 is built from 13 residues. V lost 5 bases to trimming and J lost 5 bases; unmatched junction nucleotides: 3. Germline V gene lookup returns CDR1 MNHEY and CDR2 SVGEGT.

The chain combines TRBV5-8 with TRBJ2-3; tentatively, D is TRBD2 (6 bases). The V gene's germline CDR1 is SGHTS and CDR2 YDEGEE. The CDR3 sequence is 14 residues long. Trimming cost V 3 bases and J 2 bases, with 10 bases left between them. The CDR3: CASSSLAATDTQYF. In nucleotides, the CDR3 is TGTGCCAGCAGCTCCTTAGCGGCCACAGATACGCAGTATTTT.

This clonotype has more than one count but fewer than ten. The chain links TRBV18 to TRBJ2-5, with D uncertain. The ends were cut back, 6 bases at V and 5 bases at J, with 16 bases in the middle. CDR1 is KGHSH, CDR2 LQKENI, per germline. The length of the CDR3 is 14 residues. CDR3: CASSASKGIETQYF. DNA of the CDR3: TGTGCCAGCTCCGCCTCCAAGGGAATCGAGACCCAGTACTTC.

This clonotype has only a few counts. The chain carries TRBV19 and TRBJ1-1; D uncertain. CDR1 and CDR2 from the germline V gene are LNHDA and SQIVND (reference sequence). V lost 5 bases and J lost 1, with 11 bases in between. CDR3 size: 14 residues. CDR3 amino acids: CASSVGAGNTEAFF. DNA of the CDR3: TGTGCCAGTAGTGTGGGCGCGGGGAACACTGAAGCTTTCTTT.

This clonotype has just a few counts. V gene TRBV7-8 combines with J gene TRBJ2-3; D might be TRBD2 (5 bases). The CDR3 consists of 14 residues. CDR1 SGHVS and CDR2 FQNEAQ come from the germline V gene. The ends were cut back, 4 bases at V and 2 bases at J, with 10 bases in the middle. The CDR3 reads CASSSDYYTDTQYF. CDR3 DNA: TGTGCCAGCAGCTCTGACTACTACACAGATACGCAGTATTTT.

Many counts were recorded for this clonotype. The gene calls are TRBV18 and TRBJ1-1, with a tentative D call TRBD1 (6 bases). The germline CDR1 and CDR2 sequences are KGHSH and LQKENI. V lost 3 bases and J 1 base, leaving 9 bases between the germline ends. The CDR3 consists of 14 residues. The CDR3 bases are TGTGCCAGCTCACCCACAGGGCAGAACACTGAAGCTTTCTTT. This gives the protein CASSPTGQNTEAFF. Full variable domain (missing parts from reference TRBV18 and TRBJ1-1): NAGVMQNPRHLVRRRGQEARLRCSPMKGHSHVYWYRQLPEEGLKFMVYLQKENIIDESGMPKERFSAEFPKEGPSILRIQQVVRGDSAAYFCASSPTGQNTEAFFGQGTRLTVV.

This clonotype was seen repeatedly, ten times or more. CDR3 amino acids: CASSFGREGTEQFF. CDR3 DNA: TGTGCCAGCAGCTTTGGGCGGGAGGGCACTGAGCAGTTCTTC. This chain joins TRBV7-6 and TRBJ2-1; 9 positions agree with TRBD2. V gave up 3 bases and J gave up 9 bases; unmatched junction bases: 6. The CDR3 extends over 14 amino acids. Germline V gene data show CDR1 as SGHVS and CDR2 as FNYEAQ.